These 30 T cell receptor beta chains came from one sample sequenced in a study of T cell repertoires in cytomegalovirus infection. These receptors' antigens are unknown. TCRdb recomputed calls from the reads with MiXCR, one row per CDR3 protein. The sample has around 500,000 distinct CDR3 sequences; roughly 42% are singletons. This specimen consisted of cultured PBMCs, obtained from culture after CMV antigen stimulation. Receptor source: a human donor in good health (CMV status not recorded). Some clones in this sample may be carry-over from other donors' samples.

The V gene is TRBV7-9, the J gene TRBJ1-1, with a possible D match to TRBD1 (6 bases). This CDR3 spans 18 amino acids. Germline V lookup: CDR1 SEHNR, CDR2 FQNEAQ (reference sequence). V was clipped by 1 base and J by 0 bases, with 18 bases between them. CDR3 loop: CASSLGPGTYKMNTEAFF. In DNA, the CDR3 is TGTGCCAGCAGCTTAGGCCCCGGGACATACAAGATGAACACTGAAGCTTTCTTT.

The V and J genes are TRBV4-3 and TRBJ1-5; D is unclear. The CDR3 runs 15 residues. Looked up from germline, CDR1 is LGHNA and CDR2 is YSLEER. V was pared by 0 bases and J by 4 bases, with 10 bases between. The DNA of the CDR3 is TGCGCCAGCAGCCAAGATATGGCAAGAAATCAGCCCCAGCATTTT. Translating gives CASSQDMARNQPQHF.

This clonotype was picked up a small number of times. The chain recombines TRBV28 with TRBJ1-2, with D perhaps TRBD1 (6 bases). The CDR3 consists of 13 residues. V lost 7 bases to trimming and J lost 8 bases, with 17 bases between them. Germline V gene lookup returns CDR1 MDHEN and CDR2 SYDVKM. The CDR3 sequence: CASTFRGGDGYTF. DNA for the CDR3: TGTGCCAGCACCTTTAGGGGGGGCGACGGCTACACCTTC.

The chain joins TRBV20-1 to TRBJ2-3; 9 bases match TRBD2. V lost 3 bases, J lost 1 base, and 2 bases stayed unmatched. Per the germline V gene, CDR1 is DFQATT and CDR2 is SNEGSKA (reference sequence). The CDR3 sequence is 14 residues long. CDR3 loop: CSARTSGRTDTQYF. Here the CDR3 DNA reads TGCAGTGCTAGGACTAGCGGCCGCACAGATACGCAGTATTTT.

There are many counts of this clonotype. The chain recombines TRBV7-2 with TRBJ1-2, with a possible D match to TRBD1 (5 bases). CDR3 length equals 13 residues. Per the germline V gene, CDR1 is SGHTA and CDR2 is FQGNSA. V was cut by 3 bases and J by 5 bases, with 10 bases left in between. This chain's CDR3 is CASSLGGIYGYTF. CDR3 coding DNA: TGTGCCAGCAGCTTGGGGGGTATTTATGGCTACACCTTC.

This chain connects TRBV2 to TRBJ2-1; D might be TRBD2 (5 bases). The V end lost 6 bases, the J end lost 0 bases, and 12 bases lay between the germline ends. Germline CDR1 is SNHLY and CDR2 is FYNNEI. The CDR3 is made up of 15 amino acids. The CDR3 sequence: CASRKSGSSYNEQFF. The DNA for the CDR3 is TGTGCCAGCAGAAAGAGCGGCAGCTCCTACAATGAGCAGTTCTTC.

CDR3 in amino acids: CATRRTEDSPLHF. The CDR3 DNA reads TGTGCCACCAGGCGGACAGAAGATTCACCCCTCCACTTT. The rearrangement joins TRBV6-2 or TRBV6-3 to TRBJ1-6; TRBD1 is a possible D gene (6 bases). Trimming removed 10 bases at V and 8 bases at J, with 15 bases between. The CDR3 totals 13 residues. Germline V lookup: CDR1 MNHEY, CDR2 SVGEGT.

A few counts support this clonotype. CDR3: CASSLGASVETQYF. CDR3 nucleotides: TGTGCCAGCAGCTTAGGGGCTAGCGTGGAGACCCAGTACTTC. The genes are TRBV7-2 and TRBJ2-5; tentative D call: TRBD2 (6 bases). The ends were cut back, 1 base at V and 5 bases at J, with 11 bases in the middle. This CDR3 has 14 amino acids. Looked up from germline, CDR1 is SGHTA and CDR2 is FQGNSA.

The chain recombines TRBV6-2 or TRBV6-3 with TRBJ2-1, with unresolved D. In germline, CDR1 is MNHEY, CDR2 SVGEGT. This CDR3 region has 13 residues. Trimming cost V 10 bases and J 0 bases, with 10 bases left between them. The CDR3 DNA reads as TGTGCCACCAGGTCTGGCTCCTACAATGAGCAGTTCTTC. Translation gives CATRSGSYNEQFF.

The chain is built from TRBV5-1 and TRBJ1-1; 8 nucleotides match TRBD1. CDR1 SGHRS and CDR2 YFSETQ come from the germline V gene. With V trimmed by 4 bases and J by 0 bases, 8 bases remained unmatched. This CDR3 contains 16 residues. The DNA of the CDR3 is TGCGCCAGCAGCCGGGCCAGGGGGCCCTTGAACACTGAAGCTTTCTTT. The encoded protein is CASSRARGPLNTEAFF.

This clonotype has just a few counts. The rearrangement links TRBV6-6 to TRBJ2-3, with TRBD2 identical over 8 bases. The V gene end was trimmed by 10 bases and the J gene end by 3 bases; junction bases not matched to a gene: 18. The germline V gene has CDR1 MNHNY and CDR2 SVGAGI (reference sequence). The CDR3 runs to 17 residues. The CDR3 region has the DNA TGTGCCACCCAGATCTCGGTAGCGGGACGGACGACAGATACGCAGTATTTT. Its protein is CATQISVAGRTTDTQYF.

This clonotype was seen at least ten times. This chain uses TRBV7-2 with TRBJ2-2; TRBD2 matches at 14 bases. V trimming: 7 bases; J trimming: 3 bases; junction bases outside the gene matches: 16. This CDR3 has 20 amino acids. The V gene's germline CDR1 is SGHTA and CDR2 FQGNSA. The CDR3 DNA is TGTGCCAGCAAGCCCGACTCGGGACTAGCGGGAGTAGCGGACACCGGGGAGCTGTTTTTT. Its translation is CASKPDSGLAGVADTGELFF. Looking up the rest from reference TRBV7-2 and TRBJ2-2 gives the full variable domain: GAGVSQSPSNKVTEKGKDVELRCDPISGHTALYWYRQSLGQGLEFLIYFQGNSAPDKSGLPSDRFSAERTGGSVSTLTIQRTQQEDSAVYLCASKPDSGLAGVADTGELFFGEGSRLTVL.

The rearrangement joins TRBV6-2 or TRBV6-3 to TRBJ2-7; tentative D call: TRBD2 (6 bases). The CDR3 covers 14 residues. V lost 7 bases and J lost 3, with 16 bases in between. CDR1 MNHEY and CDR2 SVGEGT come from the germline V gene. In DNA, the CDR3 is TGTGCCAGCATAAAAGGCGGAGGGATCTACGAGCAGTACTTC. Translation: CASIKGGGIYEQYF.

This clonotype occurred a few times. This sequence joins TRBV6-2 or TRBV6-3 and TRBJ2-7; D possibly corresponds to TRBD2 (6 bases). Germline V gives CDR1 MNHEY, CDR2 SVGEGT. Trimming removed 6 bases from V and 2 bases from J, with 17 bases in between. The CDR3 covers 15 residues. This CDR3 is CASSPMRGSTYEQYF. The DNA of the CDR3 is TGTGCCAGCAGCCCCATGCGGGGCTCTACCTACGAGCAGTACTTC.

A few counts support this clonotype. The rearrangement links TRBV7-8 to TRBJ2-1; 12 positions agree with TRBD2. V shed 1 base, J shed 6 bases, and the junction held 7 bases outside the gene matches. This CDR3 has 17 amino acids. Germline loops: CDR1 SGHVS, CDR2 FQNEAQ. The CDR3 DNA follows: TGTGCCAGCAGCTTAGTCTTGACTAGCGGGAGTTTCAATGAGCAGTTCTTC. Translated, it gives CASSLVLTSGSFNEQFF.

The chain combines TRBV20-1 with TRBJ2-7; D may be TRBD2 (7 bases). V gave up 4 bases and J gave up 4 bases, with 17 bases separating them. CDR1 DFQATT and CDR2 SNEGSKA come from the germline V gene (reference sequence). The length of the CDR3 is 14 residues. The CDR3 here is CSATRLEGGYEQYF. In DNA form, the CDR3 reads TGCAGTGCTACTAGACTGGAGGGGGGGTACGAGCAGTACTTC.

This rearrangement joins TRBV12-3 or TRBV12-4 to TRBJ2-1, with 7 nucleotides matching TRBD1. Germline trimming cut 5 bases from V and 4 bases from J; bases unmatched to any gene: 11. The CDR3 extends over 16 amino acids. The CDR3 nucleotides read TGTGCCAGCAGTGAACCGGGACAGTTCCTTTACAATGAGCAGTTCTTC. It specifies CASSEPGQFLYNEQFF.

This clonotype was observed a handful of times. CDR3 coding DNA: TGTGCCAGCAGCTCCCAGACAGGGTGGAGCACTGAAGCTTTCTTT. It yields the protein CASSSQTGWSTEAFF. This chain joins TRBV5-4 and TRBJ1-1; TRBD1 matches 7 bases. The CDR3 has 15 residues. V lost 3 bases, J lost 4 bases, and 9 bases stayed unmatched. The germline CDR1 and CDR2 sequences are SGHNT and YYREEE (reference sequence).

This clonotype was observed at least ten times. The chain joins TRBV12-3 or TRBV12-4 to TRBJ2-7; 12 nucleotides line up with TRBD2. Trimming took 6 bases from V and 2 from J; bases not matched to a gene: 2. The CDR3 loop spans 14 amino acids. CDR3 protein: CASRRTSGTYEQYF. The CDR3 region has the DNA TGTGCCAGCAGACGGACTAGCGGGACCTACGAGCAGTACTTC.

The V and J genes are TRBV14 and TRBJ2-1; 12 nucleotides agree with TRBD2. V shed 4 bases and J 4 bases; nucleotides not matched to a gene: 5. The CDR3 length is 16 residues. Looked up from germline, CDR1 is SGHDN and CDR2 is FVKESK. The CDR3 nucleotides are TGTGCCAGCAGCCCCTGGACTAGCGGGGAATACAATGAGCAGTTCTTC. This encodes CASSPWTSGEYNEQFF.

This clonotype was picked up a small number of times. The CDR3 DNA follows: TGCGCCAGCAGCCAAACACGGGGAGTTGGCAATCAGCCCCAGCATTTT. Translating it yields CASSQTRGVGNQPQHF. This chain uses TRBV4-1 with TRBJ1-5, with no clear D. The germline V gene has CDR1 MGHRA and CDR2 YSYEKL. CDR3 length: 16 residues. V was trimmed by 2 bases and J by 2 bases, leaving 13 bases between them.

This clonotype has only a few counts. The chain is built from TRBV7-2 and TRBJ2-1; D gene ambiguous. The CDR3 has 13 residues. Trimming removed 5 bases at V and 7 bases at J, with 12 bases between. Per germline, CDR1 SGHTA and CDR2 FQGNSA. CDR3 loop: CASSPSVGNEQFF. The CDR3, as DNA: TGTGCCAGCAGCCCCTCGGTAGGGAATGAGCAGTTCTTC.

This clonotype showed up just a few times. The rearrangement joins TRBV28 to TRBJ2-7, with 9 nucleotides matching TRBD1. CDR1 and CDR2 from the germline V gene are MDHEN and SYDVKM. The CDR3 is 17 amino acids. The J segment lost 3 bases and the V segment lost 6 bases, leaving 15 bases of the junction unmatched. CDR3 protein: CASSLSRDRAQSYEQYF. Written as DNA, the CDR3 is TGTGCCAGCAGCCTGTCCCGGGACAGGGCCCAGAGCTACGAGCAGTACTTC.

The CDR3 coding sequence is TGTGCCAGCAGTTCCCAGTTGGGCGGTAATTCACCCCTCCACTTT. The encoded protein is CASSSQLGGNSPLHF. The chain uses TRBV12-3 or TRBV12-4 and TRBJ1-6, with unresolved D. Deletions cut 4 bases from V and 6 bases from J, with 13 bases between. The CDR3 extends over 15 amino acids.

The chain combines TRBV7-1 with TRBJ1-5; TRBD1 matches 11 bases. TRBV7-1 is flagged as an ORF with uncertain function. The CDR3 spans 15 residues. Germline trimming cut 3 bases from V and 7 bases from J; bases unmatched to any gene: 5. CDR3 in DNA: TGTGCCAGCAGCTCCGTAGGGACAGGGGGGCAGCCCCAGCATTTT. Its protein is CASSSVGTGGQPQHF.

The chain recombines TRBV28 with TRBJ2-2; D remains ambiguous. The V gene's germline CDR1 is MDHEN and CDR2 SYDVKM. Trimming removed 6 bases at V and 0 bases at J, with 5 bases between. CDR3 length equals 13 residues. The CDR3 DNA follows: TGTGCCAGCAGCCGCCCGAACACCGGGGAGCTGTTTTTT. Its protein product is CASSRPNTGELFF.

CDR3 bases: TGCAGTGCTAGCAGGGACAGTACGAACACTGAAGCTTTCTTT. Amino acid sequence: CSASRDSTNTEAFF. This rearrangement joins TRBV20-1 to TRBJ1-1; 7 bases fit TRBD1. V trimming: 3 bases; J trimming: 1 base; junction bases outside the gene matches: 5. Looked up from germline, CDR1 is DFQATT and CDR2 is SNEGSKA (reference sequence). The CDR3 totals 14 residues.

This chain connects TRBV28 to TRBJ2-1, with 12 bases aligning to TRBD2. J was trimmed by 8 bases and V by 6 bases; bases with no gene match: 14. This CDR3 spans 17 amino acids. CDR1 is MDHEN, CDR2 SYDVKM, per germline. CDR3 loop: CASSPLGASGGGDEQFF. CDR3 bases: TGTGCCAGCAGCCCACTCGGTGCTAGCGGGGGGGGCGATGAGCAGTTCTTC.

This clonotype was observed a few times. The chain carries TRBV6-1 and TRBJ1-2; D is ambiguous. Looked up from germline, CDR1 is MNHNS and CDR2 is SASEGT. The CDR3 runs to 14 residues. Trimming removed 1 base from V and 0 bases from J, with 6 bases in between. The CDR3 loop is CASSEDKPNYGYTF. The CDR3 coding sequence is TGTGCCAGCAGTGAAGACAAGCCTAACTATGGCTACACCTTC.

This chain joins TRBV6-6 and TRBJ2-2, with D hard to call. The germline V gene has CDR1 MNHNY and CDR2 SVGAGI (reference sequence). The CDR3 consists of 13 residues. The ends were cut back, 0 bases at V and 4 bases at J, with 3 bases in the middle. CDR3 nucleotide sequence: TGTGCCAGCAGTTACTCCGTCACCGGGGAGCTGTTTTTT. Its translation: CASSYSVTGELFF.